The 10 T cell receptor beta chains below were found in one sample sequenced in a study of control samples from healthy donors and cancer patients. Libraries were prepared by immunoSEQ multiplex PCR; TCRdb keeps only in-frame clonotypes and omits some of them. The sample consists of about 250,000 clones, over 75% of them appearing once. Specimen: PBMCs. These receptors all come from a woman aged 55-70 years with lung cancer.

The CDR3 is CASSLEGATLGRFF. The CDR3 DNA follows: TGTGCCAGCAGCTTAGAGGGGGCAACCCTGGGACGGTTCTTC. The chain recombines TRBV11-2 with TRBJ2-1; D might be TRBD1 (6 bases). The V gene's germline CDR1 is SGHAT and CDR2 FQNNGV. There are 14 residues in the CDR3. V lost 0 bases and J lost 15, with 18 bases in between. Complete variable domain (other parts from reference TRBV11-2 and TRBJ2-1): EAGVAQSPRYKIIEKRQSVAFWCNPISGHATLYWYQQILGQGPKLLIQFQNNGVVDDSQLPKDRFSAERLKGVDSTLKIQPAKLEDSAVYLCASSLEGATLGRFFGPGTRLTVL.

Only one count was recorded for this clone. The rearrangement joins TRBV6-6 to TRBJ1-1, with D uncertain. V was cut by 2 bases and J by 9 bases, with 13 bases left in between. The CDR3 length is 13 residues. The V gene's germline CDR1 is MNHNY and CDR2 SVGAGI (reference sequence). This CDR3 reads CASSYDANEKAFF. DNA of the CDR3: TGTGCCAGCAGTTACGATGCGAACGAGAAAGCTTTCTTT.

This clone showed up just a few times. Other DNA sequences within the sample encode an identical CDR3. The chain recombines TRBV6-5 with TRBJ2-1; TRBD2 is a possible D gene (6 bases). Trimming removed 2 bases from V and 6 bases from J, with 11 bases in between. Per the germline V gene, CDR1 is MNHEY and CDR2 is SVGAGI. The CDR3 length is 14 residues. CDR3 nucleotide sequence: TGTGCCAGCAGTTACCCTGGGGGGAGCAATGAGCAGTTCTTC. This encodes CASSYPGGSNEQFF.

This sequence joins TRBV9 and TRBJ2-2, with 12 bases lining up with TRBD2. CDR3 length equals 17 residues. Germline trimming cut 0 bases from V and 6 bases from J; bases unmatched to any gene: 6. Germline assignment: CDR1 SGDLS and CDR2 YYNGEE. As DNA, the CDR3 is TGTGCCAGCAGCGTAGATCCACTAGCGGGAGGTTCCGGGGAGCTGTTTTTT. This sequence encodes CASSVDPLAGGSGELFF.

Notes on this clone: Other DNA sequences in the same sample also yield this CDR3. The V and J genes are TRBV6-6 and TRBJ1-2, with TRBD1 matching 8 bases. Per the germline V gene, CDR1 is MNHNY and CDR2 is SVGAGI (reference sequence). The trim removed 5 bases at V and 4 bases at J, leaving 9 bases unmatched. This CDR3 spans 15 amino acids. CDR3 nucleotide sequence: TGTGCCAGCAGTCCAGGACAGGGAGGAACCTATGGCTACACCTTC. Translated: CASSPGQGGTYGYTF.

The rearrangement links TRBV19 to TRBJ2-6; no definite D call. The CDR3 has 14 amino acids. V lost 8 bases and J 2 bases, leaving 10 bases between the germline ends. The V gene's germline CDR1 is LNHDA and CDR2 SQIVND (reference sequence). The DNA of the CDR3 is TGTGCCAGTCGCGCCCCGACTGGGGCCAACGTCCTGACTTTC. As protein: CASRAPTGANVLTF.

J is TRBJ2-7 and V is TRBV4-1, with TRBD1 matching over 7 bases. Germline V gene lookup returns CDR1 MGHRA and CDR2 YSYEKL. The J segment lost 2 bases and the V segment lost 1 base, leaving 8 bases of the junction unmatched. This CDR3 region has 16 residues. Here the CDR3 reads CASSQAVQGLTYEQYF. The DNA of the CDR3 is TGCGCCAGCAGCCAAGCTGTACAGGGGCTCACCTACGAGCAGTACTTC.

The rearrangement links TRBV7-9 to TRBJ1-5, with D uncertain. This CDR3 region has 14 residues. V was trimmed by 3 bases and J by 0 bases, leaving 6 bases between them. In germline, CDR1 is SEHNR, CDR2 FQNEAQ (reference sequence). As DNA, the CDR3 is TGTGCCAGCAGCTTGTCAACTAGCAATCAGCCCCAGCATTTT. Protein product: CASSLSTSNQPQHF.

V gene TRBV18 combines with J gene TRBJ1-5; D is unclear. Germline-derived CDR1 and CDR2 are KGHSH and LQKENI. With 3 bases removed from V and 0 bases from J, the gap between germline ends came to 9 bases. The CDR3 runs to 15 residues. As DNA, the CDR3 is TGTGCCAGCTCACCCGGAAGGATTAGCAATCAGCCCCAGCATTTT. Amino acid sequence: CASSPGRISNQPQHF.

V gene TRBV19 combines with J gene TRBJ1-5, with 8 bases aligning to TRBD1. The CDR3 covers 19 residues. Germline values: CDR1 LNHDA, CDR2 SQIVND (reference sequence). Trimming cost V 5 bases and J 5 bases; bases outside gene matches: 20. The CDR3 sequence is CASSLNKFPGQENYQPQHF. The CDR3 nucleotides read TGTGCCAGTAGTTTGAATAAATTTCCGGGACAGGAAAATTATCAGCCCCAGCATTTT. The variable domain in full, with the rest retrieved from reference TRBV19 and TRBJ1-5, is DGGITQSPKYLFRKEGQNVTLSCEQNLNHDAMYWYRQDPGQGLRLIYYSQIVNDFQKGDIAEGYSVSREKKESFPLTVTSAQKNPTAFYLCASSLNKFPGQENYQPQHFGDGTRLSIL.